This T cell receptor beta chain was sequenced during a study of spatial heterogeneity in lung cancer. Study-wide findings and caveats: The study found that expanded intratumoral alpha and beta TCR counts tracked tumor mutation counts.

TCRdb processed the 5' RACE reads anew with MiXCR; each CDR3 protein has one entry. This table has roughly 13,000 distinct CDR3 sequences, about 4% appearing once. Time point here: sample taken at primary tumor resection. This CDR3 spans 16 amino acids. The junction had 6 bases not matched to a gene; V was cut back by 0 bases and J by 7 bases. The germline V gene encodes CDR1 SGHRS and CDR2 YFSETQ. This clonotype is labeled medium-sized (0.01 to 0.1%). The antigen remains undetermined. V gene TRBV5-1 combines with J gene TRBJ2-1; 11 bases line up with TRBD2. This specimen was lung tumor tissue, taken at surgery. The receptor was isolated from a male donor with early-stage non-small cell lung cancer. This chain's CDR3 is CASSLARLAGLNEQFF. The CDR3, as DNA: TGCGCCAGCAGCTTGGCACGACTAGCGGGATTGAATGAGCAGTTCTTC.